A selection of T cell receptor beta chains follows, all from one sample in a study of CD8+CD57+ T cells in acquired aplastic anemia. TCRdb recomputed calls from the reads with MiXCR, one row per CDR3 protein. The table shows around 150,000 distinct CDR3 sequences, with more than 40% occurring only once. Sequencing was done on a sample of sorted CD4+, CD8+, or CD8+CD57+ T cells (not recorded which) from PBMCs. These receptors were collected from a human donor with aplastic anemia. CDR3s include the opening cysteine and the closing phenylalanine or tryptophan. The D gene is left open where the match is weak. The size entry is marked missing in some rows and otherwise reads once, few, many or a size class.

J,size,D,V,CDR3,DNA
TRBJ2-7,-,TRBD2,TRBV24-1,CASGLAGAYEQYF,TGTGCCTCTGGACTAGCGGGAGCCTACGAGCAGTACTTC
TRBJ1-3,-,-,TRBV10-3,CAISESGAGNTIYF,TGTGCCATCAGTGAGTCAGGGGCTGGAAACACCATATATTTT
TRBJ1-3,-,-,TRBV2,CASSDRVLASGNTIYF,TGTGCCAGCAGTGATAGGGTGTTAGCCTCTGGAAACACCATATATTTT
TRBJ2-5,-,-,TRBV2,CASSEAQLAGGETQYF,TGTGCCAGCAGTGAAGCGCAGTTGGCCGGCGGAGAGACCCAGTACTTC
TRBJ1-2,few,TRBD1,TRBV7-2,CASRETGSNYGYTF,TGTGCCAGCAGGGAGACAGGGTCGAACTATGGCTACACCTTC
TRBJ1-5,many,TRBD1,TRBV6-5,CASSYAGGLGQPQHF,TGTGCCAGCAGTTACGCAGGGGGCCTCGGACAGCCCCAGCATTTT
TRBJ2-5,few,TRBD2,TRBV7-8,CASSPGLAGETQYF,TGTGCCAGCAGCCCCGGACTAGCAGGAGAGACCCAGTACTTC
TRBJ2-7,many,TRBD2,TRBV20-1,CSARDPGAVAGASSYEQYF,TGCAGTGCTAGAGATCCGGGGGCGGTAGCGGGAGCGAGCTCCTACGAGCAGTACTTC
TRBJ1-5,few,TRBD1,TRBV27,CASSLSGQGFQPQHF,TGTGCCAGCAGTTTATCGGGACAGGGATTTCAGCCCCAGCATTTT
TRBJ1-3,-,TRBD1,TRBV15,CATSRGTGAGNTIYF,TGTGCCACCAGCAGAGGGACAGGGGCTGGGAACACCATATATTTT
TRBJ1-2,many,-,TRBV14,CASSHAGTDYGYTF,TGTGCCAGCAGCCACGCCGGGACCGACTATGGCTACACCTTC
TRBJ2-7,-,-,TRBV20-1,CSAGGAHEQYF,TGCAGTGCTGGGGGGGCCCACGAGCAGTACTTC
TRBJ2-5,many,-,TRBV13,CASSLGQAIVETQYF,TGTGCCAGCAGCTTAGGCCAGGCAATTGTAGAGACCCAGTACTTC
TRBJ2-7,many,-,TRBV14,CASSRTAWGEQYF,TGTGCCAGCAGCCGGACTGCCTGGGGGGAGCAGTACTTC
TRBJ2-7,many,-,TRBV4-2,CASSQPLSEQYF,TGTGCCAGCAGCCAACCACTTTCAGAGCAGTACTTC
TRBJ2-3,many,TRBD1,TRBV12-3/TRBV12-4,CASSLPDRGRTDTQYF,TGTGCCAGCAGTTTACCCGACAGGGGGCGCACAGATACGCAGTATTTT
TRBJ1-5,-,-,TRBV5-5,CASSPVAVNQPQHF,TGTGCCAGCAGCCCCGTGGCGGTTAATCAGCCCCAGCATTTT
TRBJ1-1,-,-,TRBV19,CASRNRELNTEAFF,TGTGCCAGTAGGAACAGGGAACTGAACACTGAAGCTTTCTTT
TRBJ2-3,many,TRBD2,TRBV7-3,CASSLMGLAGGPSNTDTQYF,TGTGCCAGCAGCTTAATGGGACTAGCGGGAGGGCCTTCCAACACAGATACGCAGTATTTT
TRBJ2-1,-,TRBD2,TRBV19,CASSFGLVGDEQFF,TGTGCCAGTAGTTTCGGACTAGTAGGCGATGAGCAGTTCTTC
TRBJ2-1,many,TRBD1,TRBV12-3/TRBV12-4,CASSRPGQGYNEQFF,TGTGCCAGCAGCCGTCCGGGACAGGGCTACAATGAGCAGTTCTTC
TRBJ1-5,many,-,TRBV29-1,CSALGEASNQPQHF,TGCAGCGCCCTGGGAGAAGCTAGCAATCAGCCCCAGCATTTT
TRBJ2-5,-,-,TRBV11-3,CASSPWDGETQYF,TGTGCCAGCAGCCCTTGGGATGGAGAGACCCAGTACTTC
TRBJ2-5,-,TRBD2,TRBV24-1,CATSDSTSGGRDQETQYF,TGTGCCACCAGTGACTCAACTAGCGGGGGCCGTGACCAAGAGACCCAGTACTTC
TRBJ2-1,few,-,TRBV20-1,CSATLGGEGNEQFF,TGCAGTGCTACTTTAGGTGGGGAAGGCAATGAGCAGTTCTTC
TRBJ2-1,-,-,TRBV19,CASWDSFGEQFF,TGTGCCAGTTGGGACTCCTTCGGTGAGCAGTTCTTC
TRBJ2-5,-,-,TRBV7-7,CASSLRPSRETQYF,TGTGCTAGCAGCTTAAGACCGAGCAGGGAGACCCAGTACTTC
TRBJ2-3,-,-,TRBV20-1,CSATEKDYPSTDTQYF,TGCAGTGCTACGGAAAAAGACTACCCGAGCACAGATACGCAGTATTTT
TRBJ2-5,-,TRBD2,TRBV11-1,CASSSTIAGGLRETQYF,TGTGCCAGCAGCTCAACCATAGCGGGAGGGCTCCGGGAGACCCAGTACTTC
TRBJ2-1,-,TRBD2,TRBV7-6,CASKGLAGENEQFF,TGTGCCAGCAAGGGACTAGCGGGAGAGAATGAGCAGTTCTTC
TRBJ1-5,-,-,TRBV7-8,CASSLYSQPQHF,TGTGCCAGCAGCTTATACAGTCAGCCCCAGCATTTT
TRBJ1-5,-,TRBD1,TRBV10-3,CAIHPTGESNQPQHF,TGTGCCATCCATCCGACAGGGGAAAGCAATCAGCCCCAGCATTTT